This T cell receptor (beta chain) is from a study of identical twins. A universal primer site arose from template switching, and cDNA bore unique molecular identifiers. TCRdb reprocessed the 5' RACE reads via MiXCR and lists one record per CDR3 protein. This sample carries 500,000 to 650,000 distinct CDR3 sequences, roughly 7.2% of them seen once, and the ten largest clones take 1.5% to 2%. Concerning this clonotype: One junction end does not reproduce the germline sequence, and a read error may be involved.

The CDR3 is 15 residues long. These data were likewise used in another study, on yellow fever vaccine responses in identical twins.

The TCR sequence derives from a woman between 18 and 29 years old in good health. V and J are TRBV12-3 or TRBV12-4 and TRBJ1-4; no clear D gene. What was sequenced was PBMCs. The CDR3, as DNA: TGTGCCAGCAGCCCCAAGACGGGTATTAATGAAAAGCTGTTTTTT. Translating gives CASSPKTGINEKLFF.